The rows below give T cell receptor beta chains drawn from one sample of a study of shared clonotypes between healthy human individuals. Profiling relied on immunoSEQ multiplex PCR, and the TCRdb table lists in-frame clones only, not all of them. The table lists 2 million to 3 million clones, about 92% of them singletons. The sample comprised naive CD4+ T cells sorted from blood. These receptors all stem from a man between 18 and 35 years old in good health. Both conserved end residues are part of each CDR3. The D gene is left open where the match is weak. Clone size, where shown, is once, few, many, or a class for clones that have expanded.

CDR3aa: CASSLGQGASYEQYF
CDR3nt: TGCGCCAGCAGCTTGGGACAGGGGGCTTCCTACGAGCAGTACTTC
v_gene: TRBV5-1
d_gene: TRBD1
abundance: -
j_gene: TRBJ2-7

CDR3aa: CASSLSGRETYEQYF
CDR3nt: TGTGCCAGCAGTTTAAGTGGCAGGGAAACCTACGAGCAGTACTTC
v_gene: TRBV28
d_gene: -
abundance: -
j_gene: TRBJ2-7

CDR3aa: CAWGSTGNSPLHF
CDR3nt: TGTGCCTGGGGTTCGACAGGGAATTCACCCCTCCACTTT
v_gene: TRBV30
d_gene: TRBD1
abundance: -
j_gene: TRBJ1-6

CDR3aa: CASSLAHYTEAFF
CDR3nt: TGCGCCAGCAGCTTGGCCCATTACACTGAAGCTTTCTTT
v_gene: TRBV5-1
d_gene: -
abundance: -
j_gene: TRBJ1-1

CDR3aa: CASRLDRAAWEQYF
CDR3nt: TGTGCCAGCAGGCTAGACAGGGCGGCGTGGGAGCAGTACTTC
v_gene: TRBV27
d_gene: TRBD1
abundance: -
j_gene: TRBJ2-7

CDR3aa: CASSYSGGAGNTIYF
CDR3nt: TGTGCCAGCAGTTACTCTGGAGGGGCTGGAAACACCATATATTTT
v_gene: TRBV6-6
d_gene: -
abundance: once
j_gene: TRBJ1-3

CDR3aa: CAISTGGALNEQYF
CDR3nt: TGTGCCATCAGTACAGGGGGCGCGTTGAACGAGCAGTACTTC
v_gene: TRBV10-3
d_gene: TRBD1
abundance: once
j_gene: TRBJ2-7

CDR3aa: CASSYPPNNEKLFF
CDR3nt: TGTGCCAGCAGTTACCCCCCGAATAATGAAAAACTGTTTTTT
v_gene: TRBV6-6
d_gene: -
abundance: -
j_gene: TRBJ1-4

CDR3aa: CASSSAGDTQYF
CDR3nt: TGTGCCAGCAGTTCCGCTGGAGATACGCAGTATTTT
v_gene: TRBV27
d_gene: -
abundance: -
j_gene: TRBJ2-3

CDR3aa: CASSQDKGANQPQHF
CDR3nt: TGCGCCAGCAGCCAAGATAAGGGGGCAAATCAGCCCCAGCATTTT
v_gene: TRBV4-3
d_gene: TRBD1
abundance: -
j_gene: TRBJ1-5

CDR3aa: CASRTGQGVKFVNTEAFF
CDR3nt: TGTGCCAGTAGAACGGGACAGGGAGTAAAATTCGTGAACACTGAAGCTTTCTTT
v_gene: TRBV19
d_gene: TRBD1
abundance: -
j_gene: TRBJ1-1

CDR3aa: CASTLGGGSSYNSPLHF
CDR3nt: TGCGCCAGCACCTTGGGCGGAGGGAGCTCCTATAATTCACCCCTCCACTTT
v_gene: TRBV5-1
d_gene: -
abundance: -
j_gene: TRBJ1-6

CDR3aa: CASSEADRTQYF
CDR3nt: TGCGCCAGCAGTGAAGCAGACAGAACGCAGTATTTT
v_gene: TRBV10-1
d_gene: -
abundance: -
j_gene: TRBJ2-3

CDR3aa: CSVGEGPGSTDTQYF
CDR3nt: TGCAGCGTTGGGGAAGGGCCAGGGTCCACAGATACGCAGTATTTT
v_gene: TRBV29-1
d_gene: -
abundance: -
j_gene: TRBJ2-3

CDR3aa: CASSSDGRTTGDEAFF
CDR3nt: TGCGCCAGCAGCTCGGATGGCCGCACGACAGGGGATGAAGCTTTCTTT
v_gene: TRBV5-1
d_gene: TRBD1
abundance: -
j_gene: TRBJ1-1

CDR3aa: CASSPGTTITGELFF
CDR3nt: TGTGCCAGCAGTCCCGGGACTACAATCACCGGGGAGCTGTTTTTT
v_gene: TRBV2
d_gene: TRBD2
abundance: -
j_gene: TRBJ2-2

CDR3aa: CASSFSGRSSYNEQFF
CDR3nt: TGTGCCAGCAGCTTTAGCGGGCGGAGCTCCTACAATGAGCAGTTCTTC
v_gene: TRBV7-9
d_gene: TRBD2
abundance: -
j_gene: TRBJ2-1

CDR3aa: CASTAGQSYGYTF
CDR3nt: TGCGCCAGCACCGCGGGACAGAGCTATGGCTACACCTTC
v_gene: TRBV5-1
d_gene: TRBD1
abundance: -
j_gene: TRBJ1-2

CDR3aa: CASSPGTGNYNEQFF
CDR3nt: TGTGCCAGCTCACCTGGGACAGGGAACTACAATGAGCAGTTCTTC
v_gene: TRBV18
d_gene: TRBD1
abundance: -
j_gene: TRBJ2-1

CDR3aa: CASSLELESSYEQYF
CDR3nt: TGCGCCAGCAGCTTGGAACTCGAGAGCTCCTACGAGCAGTACTTC
v_gene: TRBV5-1
d_gene: -
abundance: -
j_gene: TRBJ2-7

CDR3aa: CASSLDIGGTEAFF
CDR3nt: TGCGCCAGCAGCTTGGACATAGGGGGCACTGAAGCTTTCTTT
v_gene: TRBV5-1
d_gene: -
abundance: -
j_gene: TRBJ1-1

CDR3aa: CASSLDSTGNTQYF
CDR3nt: TGTGCCAGCAGCTTGGACTCGACGGGGAATACGCAGTATTTT
v_gene: TRBV7-2
d_gene: -
abundance: -
j_gene: TRBJ2-3

CDR3aa: CASSYSGQGVDGYTF
CDR3nt: TGTGCCAGCAGTTACTCGGGGCAGGGGGTGGATGGCTACACCTTC
v_gene: TRBV6-5
d_gene: TRBD1
abundance: -
j_gene: TRBJ1-2

CDR3aa: CATSRDWQGANEQYF
CDR3nt: TGTGCCACCAGCAGAGATTGGCAGGGGGCTAACGAGCAGTACTTC
v_gene: TRBV15
d_gene: TRBD1
abundance: once
j_gene: TRBJ2-7

CDR3aa: CASKRTGETQYF
CDR3nt: TGTGCCAGCAAAAGGACAGGGGAGACCCAGTACTTC
v_gene: TRBV27
d_gene: TRBD1
abundance: -
j_gene: TRBJ2-5

CDR3aa: CATIEPKAGALGNEQFF
CDR3nt: TGTGCCACCATAGAGCCCAAGGCAGGGGCCCTGGGGAATGAGCAGTTCTTC
v_gene: TRBV10-3
d_gene: -
abundance: -
j_gene: TRBJ2-1

CDR3aa: CASSQPGGGSYEQYF
CDR3nt: TGTGCCAGCAGTCAGCCAGGGGGCGGTTCCTACGAGCAGTACTTC
v_gene: TRBV28
d_gene: TRBD1
abundance: once
j_gene: TRBJ2-7

CDR3aa: CAWSVTGNYGYTF
CDR3nt: TGTGCCTGGAGCGTTACAGGGAACTATGGCTACACCTTC
v_gene: TRBV30
d_gene: -
abundance: -
j_gene: TRBJ1-2

CDR3aa: CASNPTSGGLPPTTEQYF
CDR3nt: TGCGCCAGCAACCCAACTAGCGGGGGGCTCCCACCTACGACCGAGCAGTACTTC
v_gene: TRBV5-1
d_gene: TRBD2
abundance: -
j_gene: TRBJ2-7

CDR3aa: CASSPRTGVGYTF
CDR3nt: TGTGCCAGCAGCCCCAGGACAGGGGTTGGCTACACCTTC
v_gene: TRBV6-1
d_gene: TRBD1
abundance: -
j_gene: TRBJ1-2

CDR3aa: CASNRRASDTQYF
CDR3nt: TGTGCCAGTAATCGGCGGGCCTCAGATACGCAGTATTTT
v_gene: TRBV19
d_gene: -
abundance: -
j_gene: TRBJ2-3

CDR3aa: CATSGEGLVRETQYF
CDR3nt: TGTGCCACCAGCGGGGAGGGACTAGTTAGAGAGACCCAGTACTTC
v_gene: TRBV15
d_gene: TRBD2
abundance: -
j_gene: TRBJ2-5

CDR3aa: CASSGYGGNYGYTF
CDR3nt: TGTGCCAGCAGTGGGTATGGGGGTAATTATGGCTACACCTTC
v_gene: TRBV27
d_gene: -
abundance: -
j_gene: TRBJ1-2

CDR3aa: CASSVQGWEQYF
CDR3nt: TGTGCCAGCAGTGTCCAGGGTTGGGAGCAGTACTTC
v_gene: TRBV6-1
d_gene: -
abundance: -
j_gene: TRBJ2-7

CDR3aa: CASKRNYGYTF
CDR3nt: TGTGCCAGCAAGCGCAACTATGGCTACACCTTC
v_gene: TRBV21-1
d_gene: -
abundance: -
j_gene: TRBJ1-2

CDR3aa: CASSPEAGAIQETQYF
CDR3nt: TGTGCCAGCAGCCCTGAGGCGGGGGCTATCCAAGAGACCCAGTACTTC
v_gene: TRBV5-4
d_gene: -
abundance: once
j_gene: TRBJ2-5

CDR3aa: CASSPGPGQGQKQYF
CDR3nt: TGTGCCAGCAGTCCTGGCCCGGGACAGGGTCAAAAGCAGTACTTC
v_gene: TRBV6-1
d_gene: TRBD1
abundance: -
j_gene: TRBJ2-7

CDR3aa: CASRKVISTDTQYF
CDR3nt: TGTGCCAGCAGGAAGGTTATTAGCACAGATACGCAGTATTTT
v_gene: TRBV6-5
d_gene: -
abundance: -
j_gene: TRBJ2-3

CDR3aa: CASSLQPGQSYEQYF
CDR3nt: TGTGCCAGCAGCTTACAACCGGGACAGTCCTACGAGCAGTACTTC
v_gene: TRBV7-9
d_gene: TRBD1
abundance: -
j_gene: TRBJ2-7

CDR3aa: CASSPGTRINYGYTF
CDR3nt: TGTGCCAGCAGCCCCGGGACAAGGATTAACTATGGCTACACCTTC
v_gene: TRBV5-5
d_gene: -
abundance: -
j_gene: TRBJ1-2